This T cell receptor (beta chain) came from a study of cytomegalovirus exposure and HLA in healthy donors. Study-level points and caveats: CMV serostatus was the sole immune exposure data available. TCR beta chains numbering some 160 were designated cytomegalovirus-associated. Analysis was carried out at a later point, and it linked a missense DCLRE1C variant to TCR beta V- and J-gene trimming. Specificity of a few CMV-associated chains for CMV antigens was verified in vitro.

V gave up 1 base and J gave up 1 base; unmatched junction bases: 4. The CDR3 spans 17 residues. Germline CDR1 and CDR2: SGHAT and FQNNGV. This clone has only a few counts. Its target is unknown. The PCR employed 60 Vbeta primers together with 13 Jbeta primers. Profiling relied on immunoSEQ multiplex PCR, and the TCRdb table lists in-frame clones only, not all of them. Of 85,000 to 120,000 clones listed, roughly 82% are singletons. The V call is TRBV11-2, the J call TRBJ1-1; 12 nucleotides align to TRBD1. Sequencing used PBMCs. This TCR was recovered from a man in his forties or fifties in good health and CMV-seronegative. This CDR3 is CASSLVGQGAWNTEAFF. DNA for the CDR3: TGTGCCAGCAGCTTAGTGGGACAGGGGGCCTGGAACACTGAAGCTTTCTTT.